This T cell receptor (beta chain) was sequenced for a study of blood T cell repertoires in COVID-19. CDR1 and CDR2 (germline): LNHDA, SQIVND (reference sequence). This CDR3 comprises 14 residues. Trimming at V came to 4 bases and at J to 0 bases, leaving 3 bases not matched to a gene. Some clones are missing from TCRdb's copy, which holds only in-frame ones; the method was immunoSEQ multiplex PCR. The sample shows more than 350,000 clones, approximately 91% of them seen only once. This receptor was taken from a woman aged 18-30 years who had been exposed to COVID-19. The sample taken for sequencing was PBMCs or T cells enriched from blood (not recorded which). The gene calls are TRBV19 and TRBJ2-7; 7 nucleotides match TRBD2. In nucleotides, the CDR3 is TGTGCCAGTAGTACCGGGGGGAGCTCCTACGAGCAGTACTTC. Protein: CASSTGGSSYEQYF.